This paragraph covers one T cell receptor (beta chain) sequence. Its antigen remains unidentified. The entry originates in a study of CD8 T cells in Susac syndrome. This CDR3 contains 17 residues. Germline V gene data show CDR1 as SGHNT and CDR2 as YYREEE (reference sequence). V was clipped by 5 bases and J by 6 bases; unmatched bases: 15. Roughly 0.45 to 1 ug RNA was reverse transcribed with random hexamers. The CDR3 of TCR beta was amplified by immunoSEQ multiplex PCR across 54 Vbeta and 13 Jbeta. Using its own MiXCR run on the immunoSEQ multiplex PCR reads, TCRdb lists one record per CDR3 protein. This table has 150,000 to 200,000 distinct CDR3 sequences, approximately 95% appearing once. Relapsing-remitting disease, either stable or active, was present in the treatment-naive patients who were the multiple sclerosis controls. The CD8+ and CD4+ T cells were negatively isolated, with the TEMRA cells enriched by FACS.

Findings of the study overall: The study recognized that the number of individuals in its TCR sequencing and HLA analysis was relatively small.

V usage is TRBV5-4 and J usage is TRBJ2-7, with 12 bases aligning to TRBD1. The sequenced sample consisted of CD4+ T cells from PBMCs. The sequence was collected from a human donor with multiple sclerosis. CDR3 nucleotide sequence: TGTGCCAGCAGGGGACAGGGGGCATCTATCCTCCTCGTCGAGCAGTACTTC. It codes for CASRGQGASILLVEQYF.